This TCR beta chain is from a study of CD8+CD57+ T cells in acquired aplastic anemia. The study's findings and limits: Patients and controls shared twenty-nine CD8+ CDR3 sequences, highly expressed in patients. With respect to CD8+ Simpson's diversity, patients and controls did not differ significantly.

Germline CDR1 reads DFQATT; CDR2 reads SNEGSKA (reference sequence). V dropped 5 bases and J dropped 5 bases, with 15 bases sitting between them. The CDR3 spans 14 residues. TCR beta VDJ and CDR3 were profiled, and genomic DNA was the template. A single record per CDR3 protein comes from TCRdb applying MiXCR to the reads. The sample holds under 500,000 distinct CDR3 sequences; over 25% are singletons and the top ten take about 0.8%. A word on this clonotype: Its antigen is still unknown.

Individuals selected for sequencing had exhibited CD8+CD57+ cell expansion on flow cytometry. Among the patients, all had severe acquired aplastic anemia. Prior therapy had not been administered to any patient at the time of blood sampling. Sequences were obtained from sorted CD4+, CD8+, or CD8+CD57+ T cells (not recorded which) from PBMCs. The source of this sequence is a human donor with aplastic anemia. V gene TRBV20-1 combines with J gene TRBJ2-2; D call uncertain. The CDR3 nucleotides read TGCAGTGCTCCAAGGCAAGAATCGACCGGGGAGCTGTTTTTT. Residues: CSAPRQESTGELFF.